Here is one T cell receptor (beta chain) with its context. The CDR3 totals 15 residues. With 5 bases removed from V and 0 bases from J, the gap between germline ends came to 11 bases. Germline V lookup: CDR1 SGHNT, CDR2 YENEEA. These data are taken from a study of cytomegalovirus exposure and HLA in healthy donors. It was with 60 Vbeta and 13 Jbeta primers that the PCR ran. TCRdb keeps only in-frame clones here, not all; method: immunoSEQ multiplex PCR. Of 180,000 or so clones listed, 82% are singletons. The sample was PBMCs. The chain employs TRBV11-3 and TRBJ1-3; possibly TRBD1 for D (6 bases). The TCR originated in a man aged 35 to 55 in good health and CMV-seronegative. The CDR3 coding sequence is TGTGCCAGCAGCCCTGACAGGTTCTCTGGAAACACCATATATTTT. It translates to CASSPDRFSGNTIYF.